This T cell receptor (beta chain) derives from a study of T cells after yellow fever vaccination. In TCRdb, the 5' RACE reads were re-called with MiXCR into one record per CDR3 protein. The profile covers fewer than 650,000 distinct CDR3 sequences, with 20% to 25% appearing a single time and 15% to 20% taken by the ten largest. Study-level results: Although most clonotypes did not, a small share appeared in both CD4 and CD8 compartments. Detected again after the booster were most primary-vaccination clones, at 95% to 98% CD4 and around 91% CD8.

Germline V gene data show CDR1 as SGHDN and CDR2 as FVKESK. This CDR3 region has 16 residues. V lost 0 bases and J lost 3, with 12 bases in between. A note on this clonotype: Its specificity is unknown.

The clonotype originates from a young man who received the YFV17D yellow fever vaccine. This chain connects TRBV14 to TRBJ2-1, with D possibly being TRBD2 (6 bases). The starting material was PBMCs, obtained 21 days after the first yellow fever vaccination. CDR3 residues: CASSQEGGRRYNEQFF. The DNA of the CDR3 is TGTGCCAGCAGCCAAGAGGGGGGTAGGCGCTACAATGAGCAGTTCTTC.